This is a list of T cell receptor beta chains from one sample in a study of breast tumors, draining lymph nodes, adjacent tissues. TCRdb fed the multiplex PCR reads into MiXCR, producing one record per CDR3 protein. In the table there are 55,000 to 75,000 distinct CDR3 sequences, 40% to 55% of which are singletons. The specimen sequenced was breast tumor tissue. These receptors originate from a female donor with breast cancer. Some clones in this sample may be carry-over from other donors' samples. Each CDR3 is given with its conserved first and last residue. The order of the fields is V gene, J gene, clone size, D gene, CDR3 protein, CDR3 DNA. The D gene is left open where the match is weak. Expanded clones are given a class, and other clones once, few, many or no size at all.

>TRBV12-3/TRBV12-4|TRBJ2-2|-|-
CASSFPGELFF
TGTGCCAGCAGTTTCCCCGGGGAGCTGTTTTTT
>TRBV19|TRBJ2-7|many|-
CASSSGRSAYEQYF
TGTGCCAGTAGTTCCGGACGGAGTGCGTACGAGCAGTACTTC
>TRBV7-9|TRBJ1-4|many|-
CASSLGYRLPNEKLFF
TGTGCCAGCAGCTTAGGCTACAGGCTCCCCAATGAAAAACTGTTTTTT
>TRBV20-1|TRBJ1-2|many|-
CSARDPPKRFNYGYTF
TGCAGTGCTAGAGACCCCCCCAAAAGATTTAACTATGGCTACACCTTC
>TRBV4-2|TRBJ2-5|-|TRBD2
CASSQDGGGTQETQYF
TGTGCCAGCAGCCAAGATGGCGGGGGAACCCAAGAGACCCAGTACTTC
>TRBV6-6|TRBJ2-3|many|-
CASRLQGPDTQYF
TGTGCCAGCAGACTACAGGGACCAGATACGCAGTATTTT
>TRBV6-2/TRBV6-3|TRBJ2-1|few|-
CASRTPPPQGGNEQFF
TGTGCCAGCAGGACCCCTCCACCCCAGGGTGGTAATGAGCAGTTCTTC
>TRBV5-4|TRBJ1-1|-|-
CASSSRENTEVFF
TGTGCCAGCAGCTCCAGGGAGAACACTGAAGTTTTCTTT
>TRBV11-2|TRBJ2-1|many|-
CASSFTTAYSSYNEQFF
TGTGCCAGCAGCTTTACGACAGCCTATAGCTCCTACAATGAGCAGTTCTTC
>TRBV11-2|TRBJ2-7|-|-
CASSSLDGRTYEQYF
TGTGCCAGCAGCTCCCTGGACGGTAGAACCTACGAGCAGTACTTC
>TRBV9|TRBJ2-1|many|-
CASSVGPYSYNEQFF
TGTGCCAGCAGCGTTGGTCCATACTCCTACAATGAGCAGTTCTTC
>TRBV30|TRBJ2-7|many|-
CAWSLTYEQYF
TGTGCCTGGAGTTTAACCTACGAGCAGTACTTC
>TRBV12-3/TRBV12-4|TRBJ1-1|few|-
CASSSGRAANTEAFF
TGTGCCAGCAGTTCGGGACGGGCAGCGAACACTGAAGCTTTCTTT
>TRBV10-3|TRBJ1-1|-|TRBD1
CAISRRQGMGNTEAFF
TGTGCCATCAGCCGTCGACAGGGAATGGGGAACACTGAAGCTTTCTTT
>TRBV20-1|TRBJ1-4|-|-
CSTVAGEKLFF
TGCAGTACTGTAGCGGGAGAAAAACTGTTTTTT
>TRBV6-5|TRBJ2-7|few|-
CASSRWGTVYEQYF
TGTGCCAGCAGCCGCTGGGGGACGGTCTACGAGCAGTACTTC
>TRBV7-3|TRBJ2-1|-|TRBD2
CASSLTGLSGGANKQFF
TGTGCCAGCAGCTTAACCGGGCTCAGCGGGGGAGCTAATAAGCAGTTCTTC
>TRBV5-6|TRBJ1-1|-|-
CASSLVLGRTEAFF
TGTGCCAGCAGCTTGGTCTTGGGGCGAACTGAAGCTTTCTTT
>TRBV18|TRBJ2-2|-|TRBD1
CASSPLQGGANTGELFF
TGTGCCAGCTCACCATTACAGGGGGGAGCGAACACCGGGGAGCTGTTTTTT
>TRBV7-2|TRBJ1-1|-|-
CASSTRDPRWTEAFF
TGTGCCAGCAGCACCCGGGACCCGAGATGGACTGAAGCTTTCTTT
>TRBV4-2|TRBJ2-5|many|-
CASSPAPGFQETQYF
TGTGCCAGCAGCCCAGCCCCCGGTTTCCAAGAGACCCAGTACTTC
>TRBV7-3|TRBJ2-5|-|-
CASSLTGLETQYF
TGTGCCAGCAGCTTAACCGGGCTAGAGACCCAGTACTTC
>TRBV5-1|TRBJ2-6|-|-
CASSLRGANVLTF
TGCGCCAGCAGCTTGCGAGGGGCCAACGTCCTGACTTTC
>TRBV7-3|TRBJ2-5|-|TRBD2
CASSSGRAGETQYF
TGTGCCAGCAGTAGCGGGAGGGCCGGGGAGACCCAGTACTTC
>TRBV10-3|TRBJ2-3|-|TRBD1
CAISAGQGHSTDMQYF
TGTGCTATCAGTGCGGGACAGGGGCACAGCACAGATATGCAGTATTTT
>TRBV7-9|TRBJ1-2|many|-
CASSLGTQGFYGYTF
TGTGCCAGCAGCTTAGGGACCCAGGGGTTCTATGGCTACACCTTC
>TRBV4-1|TRBJ1-3|many|-
CASSQEYSGNTIYF
TGCGCCAGCAGCCAAGAGTACTCTGGAAACACCATATATTTT
>TRBV20-1|TRBJ1-2|medium-sized|-
CSAETGNYGYTF
TGCAGTGCAGAGACAGGAAACTATGGCTACACCTTC
>TRBV7-3|TRBJ2-1|many|-
CASSLQQNEQFF
TGTGCCAGCAGCTTACAGCAGAATGAGCAGTTCTTC
>TRBV12-3/TRBV12-4|TRBJ1-2|-|-
CASSLELVSGNTF
TGTGCCAGCAGTTTAGAGCTGGTCTCTGGAAACACCTTC